Here is one TCR beta chain with its context. This sample is part of a study of glioma-infiltrating T cells after dendritic cell vaccination. About the study: Samples are from glioblastoma patients in Phase I and II dendritic cell vaccine trials. Three intradermal dendritic cell vaccine injections were given every two weeks.

TCRdb's table, derived via immunoSEQ multiplex PCR, lists solely in-frame clones and lacks some. The sample has around 60,000 clones, roughly 86% seen once; the top ten hold 11%. The germline gives CDR1 SGHNT, CDR2 YYREEE (reference sequence). The CDR3 contains 14 residues. Deletions cut 5 bases from V and 4 bases from J, with 13 bases between. The sample's time point: after dendritic cell vaccination, including at tumor progression/relapse. The chain has TRBV5-4 and TRBJ1-5, with D unresolved. This sample comprised blood, obtained after dendritic cell vaccination. This receptor was taken from a human donor with glioblastoma. Here the CDR3 reads CASSLEGGNQPQHF. The CDR3 DNA reads as TGTGCCAGCAGTCTGGAGGGCGGAAATCAGCCCCAGCATTTT.